This T cell receptor beta chain was identified in a study of control samples from healthy donors and cancer patients. This clone was found a few times. This CDR3 has 15 amino acids. V lost 1 base and J lost 1, with 9 bases in between. Germline V CDR1 and CDR2: KGHSY, FQNENV. This table comes from immunoSEQ multiplex PCR, and its TCRdb copy is limited to in-frame clones, with some not included. The data hold under 15,000 clones, with 85% to 90% observed a single time. The genes are TRBV16 and TRBJ2-3, with D possibly being TRBD2 (5 bases). Sequenced input: formalin-fixed, paraffin-embedded tissue. The source of this sequence is a male donor with melanoma. CDR3 residues: CASSQLGRGTDTQYF. The CDR3 DNA follows: TGTGCCAGCAGCCAATTGGGGAGAGGCACAGATACGCAGTATTTT.